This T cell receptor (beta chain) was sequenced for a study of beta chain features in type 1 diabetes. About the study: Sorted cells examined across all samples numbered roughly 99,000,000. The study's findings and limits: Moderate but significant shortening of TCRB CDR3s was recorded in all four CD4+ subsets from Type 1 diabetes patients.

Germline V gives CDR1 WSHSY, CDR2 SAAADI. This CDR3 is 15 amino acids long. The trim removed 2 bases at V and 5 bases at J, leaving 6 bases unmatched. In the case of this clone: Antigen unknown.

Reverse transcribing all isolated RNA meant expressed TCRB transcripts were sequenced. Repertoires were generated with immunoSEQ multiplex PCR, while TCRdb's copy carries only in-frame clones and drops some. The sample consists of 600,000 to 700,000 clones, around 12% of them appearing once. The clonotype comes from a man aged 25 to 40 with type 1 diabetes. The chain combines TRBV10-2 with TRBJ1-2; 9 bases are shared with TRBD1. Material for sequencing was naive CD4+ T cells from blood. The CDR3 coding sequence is TGCGCCAGCAGTGAGGCCTGGGACAGGGCATATGGCTACACCTTC. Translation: CASSEAWDRAYGYTF.